The 7 T cell receptor beta chains in this list originate from one sample, sequenced in a study of cytomegalovirus exposure and HLA in healthy donors. 13 Jbeta primers and 60 Vbeta primers were used for the PCR. This table comes from immunoSEQ multiplex PCR, and its TCRdb copy is limited to in-frame clones, with some not included. The table has 65,000 to 85,000 clones, roughly 70% seen once. What was sequenced was PBMCs. These TCRs come from a male donor in good health and CMV-seropositive.

This chain links TRBV7-2 with TRBJ2-5; 7 bases are shared with TRBD1. This CDR3 is 15 amino acids long. With V trimmed by 3 bases and J by 1 base, 5 bases remained unmatched. Germline V lookup: CDR1 SGHTA, CDR2 FQGNSA. The DNA for the CDR3 is TGTGCCAGCAGCTTGGACAGGCTTTTCCAAGAGACCCAGTACTTC. Translation gives CASSLDRLFQETQYF.

The rearrangement uses TRBV5-4 and TRBJ2-2; D remains ambiguous. From germline, CDR1 is SGHNT and CDR2 YYREEE (reference sequence). This CDR3 is 19 amino acids long. Trimming took 0 bases from V and 5 from J, leaving 23 bases between them. The CDR3 here is CASSLDFDGRSRITGELFF. The CDR3 DNA reads TGTGCCAGCAGCTTGGACTTCGACGGCAGATCTAGAATAACCGGGGAGCTGTTTTTT.

This clone appeared a few times. The chain is built from TRBV4-3 and TRBJ2-7; 10 positions agree with TRBD2. Trimming removed 1 base from V and 3 bases from J; junction bases left unmatched: 3. The CDR3 loop spans 15 amino acids. Germline V gene data show CDR1 as LGHNA and CDR2 as YSLEER. Here the CDR3 DNA reads TGCGCCAGCAGCCAAGCACTAGCGGGGCTCTACGAGCAGTACTTC. Encoded protein: CASSQALAGLYEQYF.

V gene TRBV2 combines with J gene TRBJ2-7, with 11 bases matching TRBD2. Germline assignment: CDR1 SNHLY and CDR2 FYNNEI. Trimming removed 6 bases from V and 3 bases from J; junction bases left unmatched: 4. The CDR3 consists of 14 residues. This CDR3 reads CASREGLAVYEQYF. The DNA for the CDR3 is TGTGCCAGCAGGGAGGGACTAGCGGTCTACGAGCAGTACTTC.

This chain uses TRBV4-1 with TRBJ2-3; TRBD1 is a possible D gene (6 bases). CDR1 is MGHRA and CDR2 is YSYEKL in the germline V gene. CDR3 length equals 16 residues. Trimming pared 5 bases from V and 4 bases from J, leaving 19 bases between. CDR3 nucleotide sequence: TGCGCCAGCAGCTCCCGACAGGACCCTATCGCAGATACGCAGTATTTT. It encodes CASSSRQDPIADTQYF.

The chain recombines TRBV10-3 with TRBJ2-7; D remains ambiguous. CDR1 is ENHRY, CDR2 SYGVKD, per germline. The length of the CDR3 is 14 residues. V was trimmed by 3 bases and J by 3 bases, leaving 12 bases between them. The CDR3 here is CAISDNVRCYEQYF. CDR3 in DNA: TGTGCCATCAGTGATAACGTTAGATGCTACGAGCAGTACTTC.

This rearrangement joins TRBV28 to TRBJ2-3; no clear D gene. The CDR3 has 15 amino acids. V was shortened by 5 bases and J by 2 bases, with 14 bases between the two germline ends. Germline V gives CDR1 MDHEN, CDR2 SYDVKM. The CDR3 bases are TGTGCCAGCAGTCCCCGAGGCCAGTCCACAGATACGCAGTATTTT. This encodes CASSPRGQSTDTQYF. Based on the CDR3 plus reference TRBV28 and TRBJ2-3, the full variable domain is DVKVTQSSRYLVKRTGEKVFLECVQDMDHENMFWYRQDPGLGLRLIYFSYDVKMKEKGDIPEGYSVSREKKERFSLILESASTNQTSMYLCASSPRGQSTDTQYFGPGTRLTVL.